These 27 T cell receptor beta chains share one sample of origin, sequenced in a study of response to subunit inactivated influenza vaccine listed by TCRdb under 2018. The library relied on RT-PCR. The instrument was an Illumina HiSeq 2500. The public sequencing data were trimmed at Q25 with fastp and processed into clonotypes with MiXCR by TCRdb, which kept only in-frame beta chains. Entries that share a CDR3 protein sequence are merged under the most common genes and DNA. Here the sample has roughly 500,000 distinct CDR3 sequences; 15% to 20% occur a single time. Together, the top ten hold 3% of the sample. The sequences come from CD4+ T cells sorted from PBMCs, collected around 25 months after vaccination. Every receptor here comes from a man between 50 and 70 years old who received an inactivated influenza vaccine. Donor details come from another sample of the same person, matched by shared clones.

This clonotype was seen a handful of times. The V call is TRBV19, the J call TRBJ1-2; D may be TRBD1 (6 bases). The germline V gene encodes CDR1 LNHDA and CDR2 SQIVND (reference sequence). With 6 bases removed from V and 2 bases from J, the gap between germline ends came to 13 bases. There are 14 residues in the CDR3. The CDR3 DNA is TGTGCCAGTAGAGGGGGAGCAAACAACTATGGCTACACCTTC. Translated, it gives CASRGGANNYGYTF. The full variable domain, rest sourced from reference TRBV19 and TRBJ1-2, is DGGITQSPKYLFRKEGQNVTLSCEQNLNHDAMYWYRQDPGQGLRLIYYSQIVNDFQKGDIAEGYSVSREKKESFPLTVTSAQKNPTAFYLCASRGGANNYGYTFGSGTRLTVV.

This clonotype was seen more than once but under ten times. The chain employs TRBV20-1 and TRBJ2-3, with D possibly TRBD2 on 6 matching bases. This CDR3 has 13 amino acids. Looked up from germline, CDR1 is DFQATT and CDR2 is SNEGSKA (reference sequence). Written as DNA, the CDR3 is TGCAGCGGCGGTGGGAGGAACACAGATACGCAGTATTTT. It specifies CSGGGRNTDTQYF.

The chain carries TRBV5-1 and TRBJ2-3, with 14 bases fitting TRBD2. J lost 4 bases, V lost 7 bases, and 5 bases had no gene match. CDR1 SGHRS and CDR2 YFSETQ come from the germline V gene. The CDR3 spans 15 residues. The CDR3 is CASGGLAGVADTQYF. The CDR3 nucleotides read TGCGCCAGCGGGGGACTAGCGGGGGTAGCAGATACGCAGTATTTT. The full variable domain, rest sourced from reference TRBV5-1 and TRBJ2-3, is KAGVTQTPRYLIKTRGQQVTLSCSPISGHRSVSWYQQTPGQGLQFLFEYFSETQRNKGNFPGRFSGRQFSNSRSEMNVSTLELGDSALYLCASGGLAGVADTQYFGPGTRLTVL.

The V call is TRBV4-3, the J call TRBJ2-7, with 9 bases aligning to TRBD2. The CDR3 has 16 residues. The V segment lost 1 base and the J segment 3 bases; nucleotides outside the gene matches: 7. CDR1 and CDR2 from the germline V gene are LGHNA and YSLEER. The CDR3 DNA reads as TGCGCCAGCAGCCAAGGGGTTAGCGGGAGCGGCTACGAGCAGTACTTC. The encoded protein is CASSQGVSGSGYEQYF.

J is TRBJ2-7 and V is TRBV20-1; D might be TRBD2 (6 bases). The CDR3 totals 13 residues. Trimming pared 0 bases from V and 1 base from J, leaving 7 bases between. Per germline, CDR1 DFQATT and CDR2 SNEGSKA (reference sequence). In DNA form, the CDR3 reads TGCAGTGCTAGAGAGCGGGATTCCTACGAGCAGTACTTC. Translating gives CSARERDSYEQYF.

J is TRBJ2-1 and V is TRBV20-1; a possible D gene is TRBD2 (5 bases). V lost 6 bases and J lost 6, with 12 bases in between. From germline, CDR1 is DFQATT and CDR2 SNEGSKA (reference sequence). CDR3 length: 12 residues. This CDR3 is CSAVGRANEQFF. The CDR3 DNA is TGCAGTGCCGTGGGGAGAGCCAATGAGCAGTTCTTC.

In its sample, this clonotype was seen a few times. This chain connects TRBV28 to TRBJ2-7; no clear D. The V and J ends lost 0 bases and 5 bases respectively, with 8 bases between them. The germline CDR1 and CDR2 sequences are MDHEN and SYDVKM. The CDR3 sequence is 13 residues long. The CDR3 here is CASSLWQSHEQYF. The DNA for the CDR3 is TGTGCCAGCAGTTTATGGCAGAGCCACGAGCAGTACTTC.

This sequence joins TRBV3-1 and TRBJ1-6; TRBD1 matches 11 bases. CDR1 is LGHDT, CDR2 YNNKEL, per germline (reference sequence). Germline trimming cut 1 base from V and 8 bases from J; bases unmatched to any gene: 4. This CDR3 is built from 16 residues. The CDR3 region has the DNA TGTGCCAGCAGCCAAGGGGACAGGGGGACGGATTCACCCCTCCACTTT. This translates into CASSQGDRGTDSPLHF.

At least ten counts were recorded for this clonotype. The J gene is TRBJ2-7, the V gene TRBV6-1; TRBD1 matches at 8 bases. J gave up 1 base and V 7 bases, and 12 bases lay outside the gene matches. This CDR3 comprises 16 residues. Germline-derived CDR1 and CDR2 are MNHNS and SASEGT. This CDR3 reads CASTSSHRDRSYEQYF. Here the CDR3 DNA reads TGTGCCAGCACCTCATCACACCGGGACAGGTCCTACGAGCAGTACTTC.

This sequence joins TRBV6-1 and TRBJ2-2, with a tentative D call TRBD1 (6 bases). The CDR3 extends over 15 amino acids. The germline CDR1 and CDR2 sequences are MNHNS and SASEGT. The ends were cut back, 8 bases at V and 1 base at J, with 14 bases in the middle. The CDR3 is CASSRGQLNTGELFF. The CDR3 region has the DNA TGTGCCAGCTCCCGTGGACAGCTGAACACCGGGGAGCTGTTTTTT.

This clonotype was counted a few times. V is TRBV5-1 and J is TRBJ1-2; no definite D call. Germline CDR1 and CDR2: SGHRS and YFSETQ. Trimming cost V 1 base and J 8 bases, with 12 bases left between them. The CDR3 is 13 residues long. As DNA, the CDR3 is TGCGCCAGCAGCTTGTTTGGGGATGGAGGCTACACCTTC. This translates into CASSLFGDGGYTF.

V is TRBV7-2 and J is TRBJ2-3, with TRBD2 identical over 8 bases. The CDR3 sequence is 15 residues long. The V and J ends lost 5 bases and 4 bases, in that order; junction bases with no gene match: 8. Germline loops: CDR1 SGHTA, CDR2 FQGNSA. The chain's CDR3 is CASSPTGGRSDTQYF. CDR3 nucleotides: TGTGCCAGCAGCCCAACGGGGGGGCGGTCAGATACGCAGTATTTT.

This clonotype was detected a few times. V gene TRBV29-1 combines with J gene TRBJ1-1, with a tentative D call TRBD1 (6 bases). Germline V gene data show CDR1 as SQVTM and CDR2 as ANQGSEA. The CDR3 covers 13 residues. The V end lost 4 bases, the J end lost 0 bases, and 9 bases lay between the germline ends. Here the CDR3 reads CSVGTVLNTEAFF. In DNA form, the CDR3 reads TGCAGCGTTGGGACAGTACTGAACACTGAAGCTTTCTTT.

The chain is built from TRBV4-3 and TRBJ2-2, with D uncertain. Trimming removed 1 base from V and 3 bases from J, with 6 bases in between. This CDR3 contains 14 residues. Germline CDR1 and CDR2: LGHNA and YSLEER. For the CDR3, the DNA is TGCGCCAGCAGCCAAGGGGTTTACACCGGGGAGCTGTTTTTT. This encodes CASSQGVYTGELFF.

This clonotype has only a few counts. The rearrangement uses TRBV20-1 and TRBJ2-3; no clear D gene. Looked up from germline, CDR1 is DFQATT and CDR2 is SNEGSKA (reference sequence). Trimming left V 6 bases short and J 1 base short, with 14 bases between. This CDR3 spans 14 amino acids. CDR3: CSALATSGTDTQYF. CDR3 in DNA: TGCAGTGCCCTCGCGACATCGGGCACAGATACGCAGTATTTT.

The chain couples TRBV6-2 or TRBV6-3 to TRBJ2-3; 8 bases line up with TRBD2. CDR1 is MNHEY and CDR2 is SVGEGT in the germline V gene. V trimming: 5 bases; J trimming: 4 bases; junction bases outside the gene matches: 8. The CDR3 spans 15 residues. The CDR3 loop reads CASSPTAGGPDTQYF. Here the CDR3 DNA reads TGTGCCAGCAGTCCCACTGCGGGGGGACCAGATACGCAGTATTTT.

This clonotype turned up a few times. The chain is built from TRBV24-1 and TRBJ2-2, with 11 bases matching TRBD2. V lost 7 bases and J lost 3; bases outside the gene matches: 0. CDR1 and CDR2 (germline): KGHDR, SFDVKD. The CDR3 spans 14 residues. The CDR3 DNA follows: TGTGCCACCAGACTAGCGGGAGACACCGGGGAGCTGTTTTTT. Translation: CATRLAGDTGELFF.

For the CDR3, the DNA is TGCGCCAGCAGCCAAGCTTTTGGGACAGTGGGACAGCCCCAGCATTTT. Translating it yields CASSQAFGTVGQPQHF. The chain is built from TRBV4-3 and TRBJ1-5, with 7 bases lining up with TRBD1. V was clipped by 1 base and J by 7 bases; unmatched bases: 10. CDR1 is LGHNA and CDR2 is YSLEER in the germline V gene. There are 16 residues in the CDR3.

This clonotype turned up a few times. V gene TRBV12-3 or TRBV12-4 combines with J gene TRBJ2-7; TRBD2 matches 10 bases. With 3 bases clipped from V and 2 bases from J, the junction kept 4 bases outside the gene matches. This CDR3 has 15 residues. The CDR3 protein is CASSFSGGLTYEQYF. The DNA for the CDR3 is TGTGCCAGCAGTTTTAGCGGGGGGCTAACCTACGAGCAGTACTTC.

The CDR3 nucleotides read TGTGCCAGCAGCACCCCGGGACCCCGGGCTGAGCAGTTCTTC. Translation gives CASSTPGPRAEQFF. The chain has TRBV6-1 and TRBJ2-1, with D possibly called TRBD1 or TRBD2 (5 bases each). The CDR3 loop spans 14 amino acids. In germline, CDR1 is MNHNS, CDR2 SASEGT. V dropped 6 bases and J dropped 9 bases, with 18 bases sitting between them.

This clonotype was seen repeatedly, ten times or more. The chain joins TRBV7-2 to TRBJ2-7; 8 bases align to TRBD2. The V segment lost 3 bases and the J segment 2 bases; nucleotides outside the gene matches: 12. Germline V lookup: CDR1 SGHTA, CDR2 FQGNSA. This CDR3 spans 17 amino acids. CDR3 DNA sequence: TGTGCCAGCAGCTTCGGGGGGGGCCGTCACCGAACCTACGAGCAGTACTTC. It yields the protein CASSFGGGRHRTYEQYF.

This chain uses TRBV12-3 or TRBV12-4 with TRBJ1-5; D gene unclear. The length of the CDR3 is 13 residues. V lost 3 bases and J lost 6, with 9 bases in between. Written as DNA, the CDR3 is TGTGCCAGCAGTTTGCTTATGAGTCAGCCCCAGCATTTT. Translated: CASSLLMSQPQHF.

The J gene is TRBJ2-1, the V gene TRBV4-3; a possible D gene is TRBD2 (5 bases). The length of the CDR3 is 15 residues. V was cut by 0 bases and J by 4 bases, with 10 bases left in between. Germline CDR1 LGHNA, CDR2 YSLEER. DNA of the CDR3: TGCGCCAGCAGCCAAGATTCCCGGGAATACAATGAGCAGTTCTTC. Its translation is CASSQDSREYNEQFF.

This clonotype has a handful of counts. The V gene is TRBV5-1, the J gene TRBJ2-7; D is unclear. Between the trimmed V and J ends, which lost 0 bases and 5 bases, there was a span of 15 bases. Germline V gene data show CDR1 as SGHRS and CDR2 as YFSETQ. The CDR3 is 15 amino acids. CDR3 protein: CASSLDVGLNDEQYF. CDR3 coding DNA: TGCGCCAGCAGCTTGGACGTGGGCCTTAACGACGAGCAGTACTTC. The full variable domain, with the rest looked up from reference TRBV5-1 and TRBJ2-7, is KAGVTQTPRYLIKTRGQQVTLSCSPISGHRSVSWYQQTPGQGLQFLFEYFSETQRNKGNFPGRFSGRQFSNSRSEMNVSTLELGDSALYLCASSLDVGLNDEQYFGPGTRLTVT.

A few counts support this clonotype. The chain couples TRBV29-1 to TRBJ2-1; D gene uncertain. Germline loops: CDR1 SQVTM, CDR2 ANQGSEA. V dropped 6 bases and J dropped 2 bases, with 17 bases sitting between them. This CDR3 region has 15 residues. Here the CDR3 reads CSVARFQSTYNEQFF. The CDR3 region has the DNA TGCAGCGTCGCAAGGTTCCAGTCGACCTACAATGAGCAGTTCTTC.

This rearrangement joins TRBV6-1 to TRBJ1-2, with 10 nucleotides matching TRBD1. The V gene's germline CDR1 is MNHNS and CDR2 SASEGT. The CDR3 has 14 residues. V trimming: 6 bases; J trimming: 4 bases; junction bases outside the gene matches: 5. The CDR3 loop is CASRTTGGIYGYTF. The CDR3 DNA follows: TGTGCCAGCAGAACGACAGGGGGCATCTATGGCTACACCTTC.

The J gene is TRBJ1-1, the V gene TRBV6-2 or TRBV6-3; perhaps TRBD1 as D (6 bases). Trimming cost V 6 bases and J 1 base, with 9 bases left between them. Germline V gives CDR1 MNHEY, CDR2 SVGEGT. CDR3 length: 13 amino acids. The CDR3 spells CASSWGANTEAFF. The CDR3 coding sequence is TGTGCCAGCAGCTGGGGGGCGAACACTGAAGCTTTCTTT.